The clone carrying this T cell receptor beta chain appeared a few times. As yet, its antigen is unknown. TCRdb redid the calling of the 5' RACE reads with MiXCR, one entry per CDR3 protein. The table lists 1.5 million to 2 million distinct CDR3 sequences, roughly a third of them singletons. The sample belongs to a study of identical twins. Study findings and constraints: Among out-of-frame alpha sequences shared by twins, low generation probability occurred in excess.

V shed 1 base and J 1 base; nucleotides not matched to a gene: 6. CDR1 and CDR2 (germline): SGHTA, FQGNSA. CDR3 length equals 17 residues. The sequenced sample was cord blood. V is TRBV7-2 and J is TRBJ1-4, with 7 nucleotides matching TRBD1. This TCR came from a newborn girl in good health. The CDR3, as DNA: TGTGCCAGCAGCTTAGTAGGGGACAGCTTAACTAATGAAAAACTGTTTTTT. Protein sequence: CASSLVGDSLTNEKLFF.